The text below deals with one T cell receptor beta chain. Only in-frame clones appear in the TCRdb table, and some are missing; sequencing was by immunoSEQ multiplex PCR. The sample records a few hundred thousand clones, roughly 89% being singletons. The trim removed 4 bases at V and 10 bases at J, leaving 7 bases unmatched. The CDR3 has 14 residues. Per germline, CDR1 SGDLS and CDR2 YYNGEE. The sample is drawn from a study of cytomegalovirus exposure and HLA in healthy donors. The receptor was derived from a woman aged 18-29 years in good health and CMV-seronegative. This chain links TRBV9 with TRBJ1-6, with 8 bases aligning to TRBD1. The material sequenced was PBMCs. CDR3 sequence: CASSLYRGGSPLHF. DNA of the CDR3: TGTGCCAGCAGCTTGTACAGGGGGGGATCACCCCTCCACTTT.